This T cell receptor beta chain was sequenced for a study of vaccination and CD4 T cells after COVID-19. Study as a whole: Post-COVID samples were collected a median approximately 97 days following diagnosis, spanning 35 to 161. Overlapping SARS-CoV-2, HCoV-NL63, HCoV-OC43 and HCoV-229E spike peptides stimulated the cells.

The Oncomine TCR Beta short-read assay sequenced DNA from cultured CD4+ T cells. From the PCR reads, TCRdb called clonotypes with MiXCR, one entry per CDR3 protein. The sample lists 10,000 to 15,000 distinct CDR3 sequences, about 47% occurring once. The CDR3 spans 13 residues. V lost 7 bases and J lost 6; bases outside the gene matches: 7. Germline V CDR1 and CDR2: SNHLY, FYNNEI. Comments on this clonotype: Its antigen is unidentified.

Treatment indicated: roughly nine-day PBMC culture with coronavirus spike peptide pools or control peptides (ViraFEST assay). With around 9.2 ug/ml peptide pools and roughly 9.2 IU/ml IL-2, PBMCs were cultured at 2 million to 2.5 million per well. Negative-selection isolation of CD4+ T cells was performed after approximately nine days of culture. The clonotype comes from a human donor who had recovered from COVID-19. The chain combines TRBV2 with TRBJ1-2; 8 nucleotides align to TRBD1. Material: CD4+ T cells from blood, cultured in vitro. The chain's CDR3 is CASKQDRVDGYTF. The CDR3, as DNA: TGTGCCAGCAAACAGGACAGGGTAGATGGCTACACCTTC.